This T cell receptor (beta chain) is from a study of T cell repertoires in cytomegalovirus infection. Remarks on this clonotype: As yet, its antigen is unknown.

This CDR3 contains 13 residues. The V gene's germline CDR1 is LGHNA and CDR2 YNFKEQ. Between the trimmed V and J ends, which lost 2 bases and 2 bases, there was a span of 5 bases. Via MiXCR, TCRdb re-called the reads, giving one row per CDR3 protein. The repertoire has approximately 730,000 distinct CDR3 sequences, about 28% of them found once; the top ten carry less than 15%. This sequence was found in a human donor in good health (CMV status not recorded). Some clones in this sample may be carry-over from other donors' samples. The starting material was cultured CD8+ T cells from PBMCs, obtained from culture after CMV antigen stimulation. This chain joins TRBV4-2 and TRBJ2-3; D call uncertain. CDR3 protein: CASSQRNTDTQYF. The CDR3 nucleotides are TGTGCCAGCAGCCAAAGGAACACAGATACGCAGTATTTT.